The 15 T cell receptor beta chains listed next were all sequenced from one sample in a study of T-cell memory formation after mild COVID-19. TCRdb recomputed calls from the 5' RACE reads with MiXCR, one row per CDR3 protein. This table holds roughly 120,000 distinct CDR3 sequences, 16% found once. The material sequenced was PBMCs or a T cell subset sorted from them (not recorded which). These receptors came from an adult woman who had mild COVID-19 (a few samples of this study predate the infection). Cell type and time point are not known.

This clonotype has just a few counts. Mismatch with germline at one junction end may stem from a read error. This chain joins TRBV5-1 and TRBJ2-3, with 7 bases fitting TRBD1. The CDR3 has 16 amino acids. Germline CDR1 reads SGHRS; CDR2 reads YFSETQ. CDR3 DNA sequence: TGCGCCAGCAGCTTGGCCTCCCTAAGTGGGACAGATACGCACTATTTT. Its protein is CASSLASLSGTDTHYF.

This clonotype was detected a few times. This chain links TRBV12-3 or TRBV12-4 with TRBJ1-1; 9 bases map to TRBD1. This CDR3 region has 15 residues. V lost 2 bases to trimming and J lost 0 bases; unmatched junction nucleotides: 1. The CDR3 DNA is TGTGCCAGCAGTTTAAACAGGGGGCTGAACACTGAAGCTTTCTTT. It translates to CASSLNRGLNTEAFF.

The V call is TRBV20-1, the J call TRBJ1-2; D gene uncertain. Looked up from germline, CDR1 is DFQATT and CDR2 is SNEGSKA (reference sequence). V lost 1 base to trimming and J lost 0 bases, with 9 bases between them. The CDR3 runs to 14 residues. Here the CDR3 reads CSARGQGANYGYTF. DNA for the CDR3: TGCAGTGCTAGAGGTCAAGGAGCTAACTATGGCTACACCTTC.

This clonotype was observed a few times. The V and J genes are TRBV13 and TRBJ2-7; D remains ambiguous. The CDR3 covers 13 residues. Trimming shortened V by 5 bases and J by 7 bases, and 15 bases separated the two germline ends. Germline V CDR1 and CDR2: PRHDT, FYEKMQ (reference sequence). This chain's CDR3 is CASSPYRVSEQYF. CDR3 sequence (DNA): TGTGCCAGCAGCCCGTATAGAGTCAGTGAGCAGTACTTC.

As DNA, the CDR3 is TGTGCCAGCAGCTTATTAAGTCAGGCTTTCATTCCAGATACGCAGTATTTT. This gives the protein CASSLLSQAFIPDTQYF. The rearrangement joins TRBV7-2 to TRBJ2-3; D gene uncertain. This CDR3 contains 17 residues. CDR1 is SGHTA, CDR2 FQGNSA, per germline. V dropped 2 bases and J dropped 4 bases, with 19 bases sitting between them.

This rearrangement joins TRBV12-3 or TRBV12-4 to TRBJ2-7; 8 nucleotides agree with TRBD1. This CDR3 has 14 residues. Trimming took 7 bases from V and 12 from J; bases not matched to a gene: 17. The CDR3 bases are TGTGCCAGCACAATTACACCCGGACAGGGCCGATTGTACTTC. Translated: CASTITPGQGRLYF.

A few counts support this clonotype. The V and J genes are TRBV2 and TRBJ2-7; weak D call: TRBD2 (5 bases). The germline V gene has CDR1 SNHLY and CDR2 FYNNEI. The V gene lost 6 bases and the J gene lost 3 bases, with 15 bases spanning the gap. The CDR3 consists of 14 residues. CDR3 sequence reads: CASSGGSKNYEQYF. In nucleotides, the CDR3 is TGTGCCAGCAGCGGCGGGTCGAAAAACTACGAGCAGTACTTC.

The V gene is TRBV5-1, the J gene TRBJ2-2; no reliable D call. Trimming removed 5 bases at V and 2 bases at J, with 4 bases between. Germline loops: CDR1 SGHRS, CDR2 YFSETQ. This CDR3 has 12 amino acids. The CDR3 DNA reads as TGCGCCAGCAGATTAAACACCGGGGAGCTGTTTTTT. It translates to CASRLNTGELFF.

This clonotype has only a few counts. The genes are TRBV12-3 or TRBV12-4 and TRBJ2-5; D ambiguous. V shed 0 bases and J shed 9 bases, with 8 bases lying between them. The CDR3 is 12 residues long. The CDR3 DNA follows: TGTGCCAGCAGTTTAGCGGAAGGTCCCCAGTACTTC. It specifies CASSLAEGPQYF.

CDR3 loop: CASTPQVGSYEQYF. In DNA form, the CDR3 reads TGTGCCAGCACGCCACAGGTTGGGTCCTACGAGCAGTACTTC. This chain uses TRBV12-3 or TRBV12-4 with TRBJ2-7; tentative D call: TRBD1 (5 bases). V lost 7 bases to trimming and J lost 1 base, with 14 bases between them. There are 14 residues in the CDR3.

At least ten counts were recorded for this clonotype. The chain has TRBV20-1 and TRBJ2-2; D perhaps matches TRBD2 (5 bases). The CDR3 loop spans 13 amino acids. Germline loops: CDR1 DFQATT, CDR2 SNEGSKA (reference sequence). This chain's CDR3 is CSTSGPNTGELFF. The CDR3 DNA is TGCAGCACCAGCGGCCCGAACACCGGGGAGCTGTTTTTT.

V is TRBV5-1 and J is TRBJ2-2, with TRBD1 matching 11 bases. The CDR3 has 15 amino acids. The V gene end was trimmed by 4 bases and the J gene end by 3 bases; junction bases not matched to a gene: 2. Germline V gives CDR1 SGHRS, CDR2 YFSETQ. The CDR3 protein is CASSRTGGDTGELFF. The CDR3 DNA is TGCGCCAGCAGCCGGACAGGGGGCGACACCGGGGAGCTGTTTTTT. The complete variable domain, with remaining parts taken from reference TRBV5-1 and TRBJ2-2, reads KAGVTQTPRYLIKTRGQQVTLSCSPISGHRSVSWYQQTPGQGLQFLFEYFSETQRNKGNFPGRFSGRQFSNSRSEMNVSTLELGDSALYLCASSRTGGDTGELFFGEGSRLTVL.

This clonotype was observed a handful of times. The chain recombines TRBV29-1 with TRBJ2-3, with a tentative D call TRBD2 (6 bases). The CDR3 runs to 16 residues. CDR1 SQVTM and CDR2 ANQGSEA come from the germline V gene. The V and J ends lost 0 bases and 2 bases respectively, with 15 bases between them. Here the CDR3 DNA reads TGCAGCGTTGAAGATGTGGTAGCGGAGGACACAGATACGCAGTATTTT. Amino acids: CSVEDVVAEDTDTQYF.

This clonotype came up a few times. V gene TRBV6-2 or TRBV6-3 combines with J gene TRBJ2-1; 7 nucleotides agree with TRBD2. This CDR3 has 17 amino acids. Looked up from germline, CDR1 is MNHEY and CDR2 is SVGEGT. Trimming at V came to 0 bases and at J to 8 bases, leaving 13 bases not matched to a gene. CDR3 residues: CASSYSRGRSFLYEQFF. The CDR3 bases are TGTGCCAGCAGTTACTCCCGCGGGAGATCGTTTTTGTATGAGCAGTTCTTC.

This clonotype was picked up a small number of times. The genes are TRBV12-3 or TRBV12-4 and TRBJ2-6; TRBD2 is a possible D gene (6 bases). The CDR3 sequence is 16 residues long. The V end lost 5 bases, the J end lost 3 bases, and 14 bases lay between the germline ends. CDR3 amino acids: CASSPNLGGGANVLTF. In DNA form, the CDR3 reads TGTGCCAGCAGTCCTAATTTGGGGGGTGGGGCCAACGTCCTGACTTTC.